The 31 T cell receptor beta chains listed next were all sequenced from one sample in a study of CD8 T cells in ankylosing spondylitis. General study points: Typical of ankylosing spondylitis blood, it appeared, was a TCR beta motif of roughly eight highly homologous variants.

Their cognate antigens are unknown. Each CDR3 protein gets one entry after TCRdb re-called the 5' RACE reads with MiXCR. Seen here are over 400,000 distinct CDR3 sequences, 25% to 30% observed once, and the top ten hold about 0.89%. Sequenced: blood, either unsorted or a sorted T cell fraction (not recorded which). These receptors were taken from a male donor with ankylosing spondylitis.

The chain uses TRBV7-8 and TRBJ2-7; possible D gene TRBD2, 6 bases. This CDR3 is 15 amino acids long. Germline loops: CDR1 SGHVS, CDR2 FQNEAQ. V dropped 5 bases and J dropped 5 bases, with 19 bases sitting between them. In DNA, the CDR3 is TGTGCCAGCAGCCCATCTAGCGCACGATCCCACGAGCAGTACTTC. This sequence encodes CASSPSSARSHEQYF.

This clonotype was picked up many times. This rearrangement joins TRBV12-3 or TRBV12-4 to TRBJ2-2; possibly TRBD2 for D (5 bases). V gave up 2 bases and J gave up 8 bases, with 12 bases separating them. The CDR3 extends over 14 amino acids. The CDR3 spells CASSLRTLGGELFF. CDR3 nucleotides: TGTGCCAGCAGTTTAAGGACTCTAGGTGGGGAGCTGTTTTTT.

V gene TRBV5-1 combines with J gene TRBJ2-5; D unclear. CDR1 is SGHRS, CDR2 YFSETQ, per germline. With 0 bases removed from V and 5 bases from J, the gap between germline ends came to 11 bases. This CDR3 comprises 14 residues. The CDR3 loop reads CASSLGTDRETQYF. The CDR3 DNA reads TGCGCCAGCAGCTTGGGCACCGATCGTGAGACCCAGTACTTC.

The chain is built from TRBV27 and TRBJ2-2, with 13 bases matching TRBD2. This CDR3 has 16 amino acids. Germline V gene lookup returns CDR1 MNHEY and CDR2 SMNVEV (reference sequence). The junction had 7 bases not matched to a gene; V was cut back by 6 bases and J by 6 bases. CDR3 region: CASRVLAGGEAGELFF. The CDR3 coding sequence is TGTGCCAGCAGGGTACTAGCGGGAGGGGAGGCCGGGGAGCTGTTTTTT.

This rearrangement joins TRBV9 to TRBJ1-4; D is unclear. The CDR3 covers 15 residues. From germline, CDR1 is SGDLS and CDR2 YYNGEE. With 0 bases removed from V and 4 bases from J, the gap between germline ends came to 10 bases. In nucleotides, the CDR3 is TGTGCCAGCAGCGTAGGGGGTACTCTTAATGAAAAACTGTTTTTT. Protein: CASSVGGTLNEKLFF.

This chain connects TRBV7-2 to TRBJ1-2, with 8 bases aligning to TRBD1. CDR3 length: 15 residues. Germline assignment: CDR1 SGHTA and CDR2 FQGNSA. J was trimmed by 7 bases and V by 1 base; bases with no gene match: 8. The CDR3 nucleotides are TGTGCCAGCAGCTTAGAGAGGACAGGGTTTAGTGGCTACACCTTC. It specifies CASSLERTGFSGYTF.

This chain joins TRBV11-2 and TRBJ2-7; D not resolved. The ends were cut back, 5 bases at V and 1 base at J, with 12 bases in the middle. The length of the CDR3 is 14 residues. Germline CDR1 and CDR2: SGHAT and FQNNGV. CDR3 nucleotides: TGTGCCAGCAGCACCCGGACGGAATCCTACGAGCAGTACTTC. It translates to CASSTRTESYEQYF.

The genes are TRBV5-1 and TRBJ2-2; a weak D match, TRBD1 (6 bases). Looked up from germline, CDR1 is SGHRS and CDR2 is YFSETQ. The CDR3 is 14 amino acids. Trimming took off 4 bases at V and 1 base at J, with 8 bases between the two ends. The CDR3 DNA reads TGCGCCAGCAGCGAGACAGGGAACACCGGGGAGCTGTTTTTT. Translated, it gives CASSETGNTGELFF.

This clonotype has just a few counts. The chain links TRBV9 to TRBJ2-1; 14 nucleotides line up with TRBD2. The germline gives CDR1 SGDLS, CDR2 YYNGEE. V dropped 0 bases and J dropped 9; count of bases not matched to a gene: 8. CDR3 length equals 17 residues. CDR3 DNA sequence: TGTGCCAGCAGCGTAGCCGGGACTAGCGGGAGCGGGGGTGAGCAGTTCTTC. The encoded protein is CASSVAGTSGSGGEQFF.

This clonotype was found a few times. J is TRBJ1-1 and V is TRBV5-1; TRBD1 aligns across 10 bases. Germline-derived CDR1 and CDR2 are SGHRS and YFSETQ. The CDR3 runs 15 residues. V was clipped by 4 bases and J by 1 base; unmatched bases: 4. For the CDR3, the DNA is TGCGCCAGCAGCATGGGACAGGGGAAGAACACTGAAGCTTTCTTT. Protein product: CASSMGQGKNTEAFF.

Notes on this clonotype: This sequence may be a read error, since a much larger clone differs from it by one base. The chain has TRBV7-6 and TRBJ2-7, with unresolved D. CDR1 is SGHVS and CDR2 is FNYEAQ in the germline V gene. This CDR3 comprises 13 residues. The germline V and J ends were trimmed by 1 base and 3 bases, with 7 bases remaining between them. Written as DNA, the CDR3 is TGTGCCAGCAGCTTAGGACGGAACTACGAGCAGTACGTC. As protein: CASSLGRNYEQYV.

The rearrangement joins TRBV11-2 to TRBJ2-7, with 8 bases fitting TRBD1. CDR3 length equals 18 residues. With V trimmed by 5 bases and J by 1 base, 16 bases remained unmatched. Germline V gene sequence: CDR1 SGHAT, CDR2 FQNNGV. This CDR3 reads CASSIRGPGQGLSYEQYV. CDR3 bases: TGTGCCAGCAGCATTAGAGGCCCTGGACAGGGACTTTCCTACGAGCAGTACGTC.

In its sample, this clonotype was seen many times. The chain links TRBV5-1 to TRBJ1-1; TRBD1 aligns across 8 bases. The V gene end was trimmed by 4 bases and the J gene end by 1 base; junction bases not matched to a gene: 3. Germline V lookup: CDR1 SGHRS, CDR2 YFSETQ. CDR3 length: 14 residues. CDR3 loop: CASSLDRGNTEAFF. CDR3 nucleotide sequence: TGCGCCAGCAGCCTAGACAGGGGGAACACTGAAGCTTTCTTT.

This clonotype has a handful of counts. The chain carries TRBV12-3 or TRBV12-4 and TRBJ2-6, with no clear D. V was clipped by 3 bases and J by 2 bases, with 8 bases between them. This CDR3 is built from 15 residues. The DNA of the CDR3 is TGTGCCAGCAGTTTTGCGGCACCTGGGGCCAACGTCCTGACTTTC. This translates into CASSFAAPGANVLTF.

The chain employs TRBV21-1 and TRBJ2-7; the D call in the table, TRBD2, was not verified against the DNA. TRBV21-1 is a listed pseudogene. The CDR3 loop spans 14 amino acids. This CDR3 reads CAVLGGQYIYEQYV. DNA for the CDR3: TGTGCCGTCTTAGGAGGGCAGTACATCTACGAGCAGTACGTC.

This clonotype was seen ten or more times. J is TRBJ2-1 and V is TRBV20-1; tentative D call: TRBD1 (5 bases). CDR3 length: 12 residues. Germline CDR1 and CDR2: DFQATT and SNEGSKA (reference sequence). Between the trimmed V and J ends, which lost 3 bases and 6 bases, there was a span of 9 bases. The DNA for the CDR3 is TGCAGTGCTAGGGTAGGGGTCAATGAGCAGTTCTTC. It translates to CSARVGVNEQFF.

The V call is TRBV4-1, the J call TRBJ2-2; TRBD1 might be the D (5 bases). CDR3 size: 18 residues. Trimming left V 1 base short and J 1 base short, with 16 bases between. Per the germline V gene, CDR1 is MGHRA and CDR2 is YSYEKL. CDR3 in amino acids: CASSQVSTVGVNTGELFF. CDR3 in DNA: TGCGCCAGCAGCCAAGTCTCGACAGTTGGGGTGAACACCGGGGAGCTGTTTTTT.

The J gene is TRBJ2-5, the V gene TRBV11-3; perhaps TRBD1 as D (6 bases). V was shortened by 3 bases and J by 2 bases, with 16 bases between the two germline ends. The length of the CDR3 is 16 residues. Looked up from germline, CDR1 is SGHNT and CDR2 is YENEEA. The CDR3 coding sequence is TGTGCCAGCAGCTTGCTCTCCGGGACATCTCAAGAGACCCAGTACTTC. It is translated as CASSLLSGTSQETQYF.

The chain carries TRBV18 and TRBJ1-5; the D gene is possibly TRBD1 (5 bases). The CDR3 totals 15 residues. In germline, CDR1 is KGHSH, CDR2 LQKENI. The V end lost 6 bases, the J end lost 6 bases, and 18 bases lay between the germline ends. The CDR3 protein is CASSLGPERGQPQHF. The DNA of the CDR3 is TGTGCCAGCTCCCTCGGACCCGAGAGGGGTCAGCCCCAGCATTTT.

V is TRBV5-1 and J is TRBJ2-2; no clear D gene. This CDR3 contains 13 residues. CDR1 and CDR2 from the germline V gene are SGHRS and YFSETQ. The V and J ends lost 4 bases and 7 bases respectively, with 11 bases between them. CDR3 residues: CASSRAILGELFF. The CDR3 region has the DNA TGCGCCAGCAGCCGAGCTATCCTCGGGGAGCTGTTTTTT.

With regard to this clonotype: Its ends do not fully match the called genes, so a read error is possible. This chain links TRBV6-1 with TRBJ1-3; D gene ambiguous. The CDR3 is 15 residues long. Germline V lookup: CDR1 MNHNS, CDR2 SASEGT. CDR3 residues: CASREDAYSGNTIYF. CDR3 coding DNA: TGTGCCAGCAGGGAAGACGCCTACTCTGGAAACACCATATATTTT.

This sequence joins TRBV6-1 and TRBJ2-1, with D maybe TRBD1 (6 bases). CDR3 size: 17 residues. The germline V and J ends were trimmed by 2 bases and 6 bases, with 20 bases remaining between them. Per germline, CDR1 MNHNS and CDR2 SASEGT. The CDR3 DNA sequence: TGTGCCAGCAGTGAACAAAGCAGGGGCACCTGGGCCAATGAGCAGTTCTTC. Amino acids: CASSEQSRGTWANEQFF.

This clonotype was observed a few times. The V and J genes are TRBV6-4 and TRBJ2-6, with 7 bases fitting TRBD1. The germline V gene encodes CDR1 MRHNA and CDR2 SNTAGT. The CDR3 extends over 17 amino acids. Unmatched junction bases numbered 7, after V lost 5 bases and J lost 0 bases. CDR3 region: CASSRQGLSSGANVLTF. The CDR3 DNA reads TGTGCCAGCAGTCGACAGGGTCTGAGCTCTGGGGCCAACGTCCTGACTTTC.

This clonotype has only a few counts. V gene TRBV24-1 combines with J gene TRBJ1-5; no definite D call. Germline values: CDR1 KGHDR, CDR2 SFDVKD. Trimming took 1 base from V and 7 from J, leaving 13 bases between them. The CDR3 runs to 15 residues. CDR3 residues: CATSDFGQTRQPQHF. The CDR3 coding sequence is TGTGCCACCAGTGATTTCGGTCAGACGAGGCAGCCCCAGCATTTT.

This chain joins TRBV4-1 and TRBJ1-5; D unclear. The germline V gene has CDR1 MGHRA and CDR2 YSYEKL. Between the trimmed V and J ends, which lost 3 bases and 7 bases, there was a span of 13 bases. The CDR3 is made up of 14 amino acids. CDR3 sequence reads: CASSHTDEGQPQHF. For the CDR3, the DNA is TGCGCCAGCAGCCATACAGACGAGGGCCAGCCCCAGCATTTT.

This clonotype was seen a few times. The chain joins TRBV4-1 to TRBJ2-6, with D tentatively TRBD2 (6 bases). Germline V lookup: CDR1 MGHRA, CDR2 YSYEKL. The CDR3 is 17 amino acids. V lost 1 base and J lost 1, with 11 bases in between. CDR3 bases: TGCGCCAGCAGCCAAGCTATGGCGGGATCTGGGGCCAACGTCCTGACTTTC. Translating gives CASSQAMAGSGANVLTF.

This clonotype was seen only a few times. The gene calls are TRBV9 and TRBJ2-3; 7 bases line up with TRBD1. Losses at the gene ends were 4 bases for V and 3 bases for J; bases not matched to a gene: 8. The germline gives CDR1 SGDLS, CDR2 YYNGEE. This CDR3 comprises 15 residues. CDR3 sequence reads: CASSRGAGGTDTQYF. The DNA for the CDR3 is TGTGCCAGCAGCCGGGGTGCAGGGGGAACAGATACGCAGTATTTT.

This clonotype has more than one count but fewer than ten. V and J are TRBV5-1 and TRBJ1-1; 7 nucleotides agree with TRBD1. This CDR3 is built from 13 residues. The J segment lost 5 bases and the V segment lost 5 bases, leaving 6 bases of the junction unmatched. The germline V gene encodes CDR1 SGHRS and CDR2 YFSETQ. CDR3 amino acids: CASRGAGGTEAFF. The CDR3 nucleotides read TGCGCCAGCAGGGGGGCAGGGGGGACTGAAGCTTTCTTT.

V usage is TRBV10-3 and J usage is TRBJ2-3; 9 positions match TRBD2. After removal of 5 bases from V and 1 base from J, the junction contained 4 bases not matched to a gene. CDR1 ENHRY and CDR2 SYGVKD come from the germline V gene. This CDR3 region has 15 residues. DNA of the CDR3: TGTGCCATCAGTAGGTCTAGCGGGGGCACAGATACGCAGTATTTT. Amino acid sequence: CAISRSSGGTDTQYF.

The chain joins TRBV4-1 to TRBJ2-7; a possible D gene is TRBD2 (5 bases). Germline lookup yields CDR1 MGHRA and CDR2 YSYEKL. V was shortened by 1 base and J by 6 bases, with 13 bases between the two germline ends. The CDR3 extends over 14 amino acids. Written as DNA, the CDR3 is TGCGCCAGCAGCCAAGTGGGAGTCCCCTCCGAGCAGTACGTC. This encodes CASSQVGVPSEQYV.

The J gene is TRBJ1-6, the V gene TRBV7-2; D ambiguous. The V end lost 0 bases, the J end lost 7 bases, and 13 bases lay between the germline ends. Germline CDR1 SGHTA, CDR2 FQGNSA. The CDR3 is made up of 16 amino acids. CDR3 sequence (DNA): TGTGCCAGCAGCTTAGCGACCCGGGGTCCAAATTCACCCCTCCACTTT. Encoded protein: CASSLATRGPNSPLHF. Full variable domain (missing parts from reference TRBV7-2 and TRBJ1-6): GAGVSQSPSNKVTEKGKDVELRCDPISGHTALYWYRQSLGQGLEFLIYFQGNSAPDKSGLPSDRFSAERTGGSVSTLTIQRTQQEDSAVYLCASSLATRGPNSPLHFGNGTRLTVT.